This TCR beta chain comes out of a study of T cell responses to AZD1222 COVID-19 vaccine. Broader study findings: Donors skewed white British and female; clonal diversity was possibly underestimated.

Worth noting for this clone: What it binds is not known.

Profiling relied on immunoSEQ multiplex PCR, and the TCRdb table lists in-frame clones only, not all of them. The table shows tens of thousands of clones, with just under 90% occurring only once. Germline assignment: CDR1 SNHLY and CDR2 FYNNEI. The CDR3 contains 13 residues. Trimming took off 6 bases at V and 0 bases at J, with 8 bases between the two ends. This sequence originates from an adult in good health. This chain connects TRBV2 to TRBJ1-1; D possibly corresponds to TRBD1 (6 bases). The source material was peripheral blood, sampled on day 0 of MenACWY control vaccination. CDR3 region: CASRGTLNTEAFF. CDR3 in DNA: TGTGCCAGCAGGGGGACACTGAACACTGAAGCTTTCTTT.